Described below is a single TCR beta chain sequence and its context. Its antigen is unidentified. Germline loops: CDR1 MGHDK, CDR2 SYGVNS. The V gene lost 0 bases and the J gene lost 8 bases, with 10 bases spanning the gap. This CDR3 has 13 residues. The entry originates in a study of T cell repertoires in cytomegalovirus infection. Study in general: Well-studied HLA-B-restricted CMV epitopes were used in the study alongside recently identified HLA-C-restricted ones. Public TCR beta signature analysis indicated the presence of both CMV infection and matching HLA type.

TCRdb re-analysed the reads in MiXCR, keeping a single row per CDR3 protein. Of roughly 500,000 distinct CDR3 sequences detected, around a third appear once; the ten largest clones hold roughly a sixth. Findings and limits, study-wide: CMV carriers having the relevant HLA were flagged by cumulative public TCR beta family frequency. The ex vivo response showed dominance by HLA-C-restricted CMV-specific TCR beta clonotypes.

This chain uses TRBV25-1 with TRBJ1-1; no clear D. Sequenced material: cultured PBMCs, taken from culture after CMV antigen stimulation. The origin of this receptor is a human donor in good health (CMV status not recorded). Some clones in this sample may be carry-over from other donors' samples. The CDR3 region is CASSEYNGREAFF. The CDR3 nucleotides are TGTGCCAGCAGTGAATACAATGGGAGGGAAGCTTTCTTT.